The clone carrying this TCR beta chain was counted many times. The antigen is undetermined. These data come from a study of neurological immune-mediated disorders. Overall study findings and caveats: Whereas HTLV-1-associated myelopathy showed the most TCR clonal expansion, multiple sclerosis showed the least, with levels below those of healthy controls.

Unsorted libraries were generated from 2 million PBMCs. These cells had been stored in RNAlater at -80 C. The CDR3 totals 14 residues. CDR1 LNHDA and CDR2 SQIVND come from the germline V gene (reference sequence). V shed 9 bases, J shed 1 base, and the junction held 6 bases outside the gene matches. Every sequencing run produced over 170 million TCR-beta sequences, and the sequences from any one run covered 15-18 subjects. TCRdb reanalysed the 5' RACE reads using MiXCR and keeps one entry per CDR3 protein. The sample shows about 30,000 distinct CDR3 sequences, about 12% of them seen only once. Sequencing was performed on PBMCs. This sequence joins TRBV19 and TRBJ2-7, with TRBD1 matching over 10 bases. This receptor was obtained from a woman aged 55-69 years in good health. The CDR3 loop reads CASAWDRGSYEQYF. As DNA, the CDR3 is TGTGCCAGCGCCTGGGACAGGGGATCCTACGAGCAGTACTTC. Full variable domain (outside the CDR3, taken from reference TRBV19 and TRBJ2-7): DGGITQSPKYLFRKEGQNVTLSCEQNLNHDAMYWYRQDPGQGLRLIYYSQIVNDFQKGDIAEGYSVSREKKESFPLTVTSAQKNPTAFYLCASAWDRGSYEQYFGPGTRLTVT.